Shown below are 12 T cell receptor beta chains from a single sample sequenced in a study of CD8+CD57+ T cells in acquired aplastic anemia. Patients selected for sequencing had displayed CD8+CD57+ cell expansion by flow cytometry. Genomic DNA served as template for TCR beta VDJ and CDR3 profiling. Each CDR3 protein gets one entry after TCRdb re-called the reads with MiXCR. Of about 220,000 distinct CDR3 sequences listed, approximately 45% are singletons. Input material: sorted CD4+, CD8+, or CD8+CD57+ T cells (not recorded which) from PBMCs. The receptor source for this set is a human donor with aplastic anemia.

About this clonotype: Germline and junction disagree at one end, which may indicate a read error. The chain is built from TRBV10-3 and TRBJ2-1; 10 bases match TRBD2. Germline V gene data show CDR1 as ENHRY and CDR2 as SYGVKD. This CDR3 is 14 amino acids long. The CDR3 coding sequence is TGTGCCGTCAGTGCTAGCGGGAGACACAATGAGCAGTTCTTC. Its protein product is CAVSASGRHNEQFF.

The rearrangement uses TRBV6-5 and TRBJ1-2, with a possible D match to TRBD1 (5 bases). Germline assignment: CDR1 MNHEY and CDR2 SVGAGI. There are 13 residues in the CDR3. The V end was cut by 4 bases, the J end by 2 bases, with 8 bases between. CDR3 DNA: TGTGCCAGCAGTTTAGAGGGGAACTATGGCTACACCTTC. As protein: CASSLEGNYGYTF.

This clonotype has ten or more counts. The chain recombines TRBV6-5 with TRBJ2-5; D remains ambiguous. This CDR3 has 15 residues. Between the trimmed V and J ends, which lost 2 bases and 0 bases, there was a span of 10 bases. In germline, CDR1 is MNHEY, CDR2 SVGAGI. CDR3 in amino acids: CASSYRSKYQETQYF. CDR3 bases: TGTGCCAGCAGTTACCGGTCAAAGTACCAAGAGACCCAGTACTTC.

V and J are TRBV2 and TRBJ2-3; TRBD1 is a possible D gene (6 bases). Germline lookup yields CDR1 SNHLY and CDR2 FYNNEI. The V gene lost 6 bases and the J gene lost 2 bases, with 12 bases spanning the gap. CDR3 length equals 14 residues. DNA for the CDR3: TGTGCCAGCAGCGGGGCAGGGGTCACAGATACGCAGTATTTT. Protein: CASSGAGVTDTQYF.

In this sample, this clonotype turned up many times. The chain employs TRBV25-1 and TRBJ2-7; 7 bases match TRBD1. The CDR3 covers 13 residues. From germline, CDR1 is MGHDK and CDR2 SYGVNS. V lost 8 bases, J lost 7 bases, and 11 bases stayed unmatched. The CDR3 DNA sequence: TGTGCCAGCGCTTCTTTGACAGGGAATGAGCAGTACTTC. Translating gives CASASLTGNEQYF.

This clonotype was counted only a few times. The chain joins TRBV5-6 to TRBJ2-7; D could derive from TRBD1 or TRBD2 (5 bases each). The CDR3 is made up of 14 amino acids. CDR1 and CDR2 (germline): SGHDT, YYEEEE. Trimming cost V 3 bases and J 2 bases, with 12 bases left between them. CDR3 protein: CASSSGAGTYEQYF. The CDR3 nucleotides are TGTGCCAGCAGCTCCGGGGCGGGTACCTACGAGCAGTACTTC.

The chain joins TRBV7-2 to TRBJ2-7; D unclear. Looked up from germline, CDR1 is SGHTA and CDR2 is FQGNSA. Trimming took 6 bases from V and 3 from J, leaving 6 bases between them. CDR3 length: 11 residues. The CDR3 sequence: CASSRVYEQYF. CDR3 sequence (DNA): TGTGCCAGCAGTAGAGTCTACGAGCAGTACTTC.

There are many counts of this clonotype. The gene calls are TRBV6-6 and TRBJ2-7; D remains unclear. The CDR3 is 15 residues long. Germline CDR1 MNHNY, CDR2 SVGAGI (reference sequence). Trimming took off 4 bases at V and 3 bases at J, with 16 bases between the two ends. This chain's CDR3 is CASSFFAGSDYEQYF. The CDR3 nucleotides read TGTGCCAGCAGTTTTTTCGCCGGGTCAGACTACGAGCAGTACTTC.

The chain joins TRBV7-7 to TRBJ2-3; maybe TRBD2 (5 bases). The CDR3 contains 14 residues. Germline V gene lookup returns CDR1 SSHAT and CDR2 FNYEAQ (reference sequence). CDR3 in amino acids: CASPSFRTTDTQYF. CDR3 nucleotides: TGTGCTAGCCCTAGCTTTAGGACCACAGATACGCAGTATTTT. Based on the CDR3 plus reference TRBV7-7 and TRBJ2-3, the full variable domain is GAGVSQSPRYKVTKRGQDVTLRCDPISSHATLYWYQQALGQGPEFLTYFNYEAQPDKSGLPSDRFSAERPEGSISTLTIQRTEQRDSAMYRCASPSFRTTDTQYFGPGTRLTVL.

Notes on this clonotype: Being one base from a much bigger clone, this may be a read error. The chain carries TRBV20-1 and TRBJ1-3; D is unresolved. In germline, CDR1 is DFQATT, CDR2 SNEGSKA (reference sequence). The CDR3 loop spans 15 amino acids. The CDR3 DNA is TGCAGTGCTAGAGTGGTACCCGTCTCTGGAAACACCATGTATTTT. Protein: CSARVVPVSGNTMYF.

This clonotype was counted many times. CDR3: CASGGLAATGGLNEQFF. In DNA form, the CDR3 reads TGTGCCAGCGGCGGCCTAGCGGCCACGGGGGGGTTGAATGAGCAGTTCTTC. The chain links TRBV7-9 to TRBJ2-1; 8 nucleotides agree with TRBD2. The ends lost 8 bases at V and 7 bases at J; junction bases unmatched: 19. The CDR3 spans 17 residues. Germline loops: CDR1 SEHNR, CDR2 FQNEAQ (reference sequence).

V gene TRBV20-1 combines with J gene TRBJ1-2, with a tentative D call TRBD1 (5 bases). V was shortened by 6 bases and J by 1 base, with 12 bases between the two germline ends. The CDR3 runs 13 residues. Germline V gene sequence: CDR1 DFQATT, CDR2 SNEGSKA (reference sequence). CDR3 region: CSALLDSNYGYTF. The CDR3 DNA follows: TGCAGTGCCCTCCTCGACAGTAACTATGGCTACACCTTC.